This T cell receptor (beta chain) was sequenced during a study of T cells after yellow fever vaccination. Regarding the study as a whole: Weaker overall was a secondary response that nonetheless peaked faster, on day 5 versus 15. Overlap between CD4 and CD8 compartments was detected for a small share of clonotypes. Boosting was followed by the reappearance of most primary-vaccination clones (about 97% CD4, under 90% CD8).

About this clonotype itself: As yet, its antigen is unknown.

Germline loops: CDR1 SGHRS, CDR2 YFSETQ. V lost 5 bases, J lost 4 bases, and 10 bases lay in between. This CDR3 spans 13 amino acids. TCRdb redid the calling of the 5' RACE reads with MiXCR, one entry per CDR3 protein. Of 200,000 to 300,000 distinct CDR3 sequences listed, 6% to 8% are singletons. Sequencing was performed on CD4+ T cells sorted from PBMCs, taken on the day of the yellow fever booster vaccination. This TCR was recovered from a man aged 30 to 39 who received the YFV17D yellow fever vaccine. This chain uses TRBV5-1 with TRBJ2-1; possible D gene TRBD2, 5 bases. CDR3 sequence reads: CASRRGLYNEQFF. The DNA for the CDR3 is TGCGCCAGCAGACGCGGGCTTTACAATGAGCAGTTCTTC.